This T cell receptor beta chain was sequenced during a study of brain T cells in children with intractable seizures. Broader study findings: Patients' HCMV serostatus was unknown; virus specificity rests on CDR3 similarity alone. Absence of clones before surgery may stem from lower sequencing depth.

Time point denoted: blood from clinic visit 5 months post-surgery; TSC patient then seizure free. The sequenced cases were selected for having the highest brain T cell transcript signatures. Patients received at least one anti-epileptic drug before surgery. In the case of this clone: Its antigen is undetermined.

The germline V gene encodes CDR1 KGHSH and CDR2 LQKENI. The CDR3 spans 15 residues. V was pared by 3 bases and J by 4 bases, with 15 bases between. Assay used: immunoSEQ multiplex PCR; TCRdb lists only in-frame clones, some missing. The data contain a few hundred thousand clones, more than 85% of them singletons. The clonotype was recovered from a boy under three years old with tuberous sclerosis and intractable seizures. The chain recombines TRBV18 with TRBJ1-2; D not resolved. The material was peripheral blood, obtained around 5 months after surgery. CDR3: CASSPLVEDGYGYTF. The CDR3 region has the DNA TGTGCCAGCTCACCTCTTGTGGAGGATGGCTATGGCTACACCTTC.